This T cell receptor (beta chain) is drawn from a study of control samples from healthy donors and cancer patients. Method: immunoSEQ multiplex PCR; TCRdb's copy keeps in-frame clones and lacks some. The table lists tens of thousands of clones, around four fifths of them singletons. V lost 3 bases and J 3 bases, leaving 16 bases between the germline ends. Germline CDR1 and CDR2: SGHTS and YDEGEE. The CDR3 sequence is 16 residues long. The V gene is TRBV5-8, the J gene TRBJ1-5, with D unresolved. This sequence originates from a man aged 25 to 40 in good health. What was sequenced was blood. CDR3 nucleotide sequence: TGTGCCAGCAGCTCATTTTATGGCGGCATCAATCAGCCCCAGCATTTT. Translated: CASSSFYGGINQPQHF.